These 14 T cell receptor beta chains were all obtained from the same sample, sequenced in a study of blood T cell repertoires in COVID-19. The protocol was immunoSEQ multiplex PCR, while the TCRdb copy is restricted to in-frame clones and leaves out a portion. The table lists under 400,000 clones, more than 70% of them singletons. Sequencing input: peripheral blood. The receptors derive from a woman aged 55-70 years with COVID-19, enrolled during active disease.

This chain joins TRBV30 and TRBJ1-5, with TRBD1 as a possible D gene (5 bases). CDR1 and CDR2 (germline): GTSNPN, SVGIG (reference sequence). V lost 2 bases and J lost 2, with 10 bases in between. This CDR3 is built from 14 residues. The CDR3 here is CAWSKWGGNQPQHF. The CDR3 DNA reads TGTGCCTGGAGTAAGTGGGGGGGCAATCAGCCCCAGCATTTT.

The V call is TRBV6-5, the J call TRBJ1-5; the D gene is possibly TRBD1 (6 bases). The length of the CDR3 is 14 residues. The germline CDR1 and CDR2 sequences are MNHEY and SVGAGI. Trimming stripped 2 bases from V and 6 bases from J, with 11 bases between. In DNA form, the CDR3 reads TGTGCCAGCAGTTACGTACAGGGCGGTCAGCCCCAGCATTTT. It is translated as CASSYVQGGQPQHF.

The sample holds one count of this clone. CDR3 DNA: TGTGCCACCAGCAGAACGGACGGGGGAAACACTGAAGCTTTCTTT. Translation: CATSRTDGGNTEAFF. The J gene is TRBJ1-1, the V gene TRBV15; the D gene is possibly TRBD1 (5 bases). This CDR3 spans 15 amino acids. The ends were cut back, 2 bases at V and 2 bases at J, with 12 bases in the middle. Germline V gene sequence: CDR1 LNHNV, CDR2 YYDKDF (reference sequence).

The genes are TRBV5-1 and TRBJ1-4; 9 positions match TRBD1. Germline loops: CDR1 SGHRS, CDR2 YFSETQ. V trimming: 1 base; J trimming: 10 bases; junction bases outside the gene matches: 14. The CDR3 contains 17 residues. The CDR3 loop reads CASSLRLSGTGSGKLFF. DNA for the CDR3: TGCGCCAGCAGCTTGCGTCTCTCCGGGACAGGGTCGGGAAAACTGTTTTTT.

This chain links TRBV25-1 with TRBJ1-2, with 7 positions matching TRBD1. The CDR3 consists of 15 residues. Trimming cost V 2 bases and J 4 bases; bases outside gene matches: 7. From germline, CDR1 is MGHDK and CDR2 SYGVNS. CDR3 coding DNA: TGTGCCAGCAGTGAACGGACAGGTAGAGCCTATGGCTACACCTTC. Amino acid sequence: CASSERTGRAYGYTF.

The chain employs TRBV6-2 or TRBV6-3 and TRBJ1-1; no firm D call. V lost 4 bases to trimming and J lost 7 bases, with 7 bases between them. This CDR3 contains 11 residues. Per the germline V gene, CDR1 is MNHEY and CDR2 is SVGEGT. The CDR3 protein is CASSSPVEAFF. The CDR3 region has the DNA TGTGCCAGCAGTTCTCCCGTTGAAGCTTTCTTT.

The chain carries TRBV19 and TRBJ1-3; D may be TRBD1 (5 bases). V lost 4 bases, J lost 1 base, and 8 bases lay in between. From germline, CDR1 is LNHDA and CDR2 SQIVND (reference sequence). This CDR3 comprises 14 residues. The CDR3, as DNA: TGTGCCAGTAGTACCCGACAGTCTGGAAACACCATATATTTT. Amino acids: CASSTRQSGNTIYF.

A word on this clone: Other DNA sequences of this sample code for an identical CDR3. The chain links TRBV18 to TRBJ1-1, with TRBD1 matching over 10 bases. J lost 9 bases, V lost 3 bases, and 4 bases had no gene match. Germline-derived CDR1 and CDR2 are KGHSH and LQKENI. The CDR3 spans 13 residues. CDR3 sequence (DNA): TGTGCCAGCTCACCCGGACAGGGGGAAAAAGCTTTCTTT. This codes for CASSPGQGEKAFF.

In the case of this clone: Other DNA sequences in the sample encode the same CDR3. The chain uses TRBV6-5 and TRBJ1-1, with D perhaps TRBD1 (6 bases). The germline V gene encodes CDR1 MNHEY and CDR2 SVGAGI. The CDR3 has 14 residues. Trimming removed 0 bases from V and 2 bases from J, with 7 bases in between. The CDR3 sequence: CASSYSGANTEAFF. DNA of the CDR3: TGTGCCAGCAGTTACTCGGGGGCCAACACTGAAGCTTTCTTT.

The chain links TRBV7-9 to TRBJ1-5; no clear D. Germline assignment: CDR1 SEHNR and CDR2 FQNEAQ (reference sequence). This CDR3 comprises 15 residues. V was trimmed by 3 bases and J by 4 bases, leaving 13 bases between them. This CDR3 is CASSLTATNNQPQHF. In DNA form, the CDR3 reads TGTGCCAGCAGCTTGACGGCAACTAATAATCAGCCCCAGCATTTT.

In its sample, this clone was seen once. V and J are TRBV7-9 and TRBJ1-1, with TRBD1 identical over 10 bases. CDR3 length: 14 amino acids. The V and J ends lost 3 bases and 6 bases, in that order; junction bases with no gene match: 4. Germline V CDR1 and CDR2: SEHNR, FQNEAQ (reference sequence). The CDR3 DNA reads TGTGCCAGCAGCTTGCCAGACAGGGGGCCTGAAGCTTTCTTT. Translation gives CASSLPDRGPEAFF.

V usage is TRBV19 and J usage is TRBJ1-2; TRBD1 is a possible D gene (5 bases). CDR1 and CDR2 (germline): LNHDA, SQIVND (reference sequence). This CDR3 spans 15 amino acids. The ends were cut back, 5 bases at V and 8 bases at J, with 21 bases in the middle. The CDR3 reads CASSGDSRLEGGYTF. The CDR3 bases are TGTGCCAGTAGTGGTGACAGCCGTTTGGAGGGGGGCTACACCTTC.

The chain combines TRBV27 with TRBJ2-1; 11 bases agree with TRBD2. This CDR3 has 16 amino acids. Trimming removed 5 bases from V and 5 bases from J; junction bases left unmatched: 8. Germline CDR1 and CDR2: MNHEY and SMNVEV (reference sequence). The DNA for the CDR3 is TGTGCCAGCAGTCCTTCTAGCGGGGGGCTTAACAATGAGCAGTTCTTC. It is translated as CASSPSSGGLNNEQFF.

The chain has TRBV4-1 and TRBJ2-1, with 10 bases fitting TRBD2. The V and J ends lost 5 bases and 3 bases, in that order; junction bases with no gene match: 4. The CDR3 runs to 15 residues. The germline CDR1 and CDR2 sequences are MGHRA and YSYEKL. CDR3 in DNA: TGCGCCAGCAGCTACCGGACTAGCGGCTACAATGAGCAGTTCTTC. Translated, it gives CASSYRTSGYNEQFF.